These 25 T cell receptor beta chains originate from one sample sequenced in a study of blood T cell repertoires in COVID-19. TCRdb's copy holds only in-frame clones and misses some; the assay was immunoSEQ multiplex PCR. The sample has a few hundred thousand clones, just under 90% seen once. Source material: peripheral blood. The receptors derive from a man aged 55 to 70 who had recovered from COVID-19.

This sequence joins TRBV5-1 and TRBJ2-1, with 12 nucleotides matching TRBD2. Germline lookup yields CDR1 SGHRS and CDR2 YFSETQ. The CDR3 length is 18 residues. Trimming took 4 bases from V and 0 from J; bases not matched to a gene: 8. The CDR3 spells CASSPGTSGRSSYNEQFF. The CDR3 region has the DNA TGCGCCAGCAGCCCCGGGACTAGCGGGCGGAGCTCCTACAATGAGCAGTTCTTC.

This chain joins TRBV11-2 and TRBJ2-7; tentatively, D is TRBD2 (6 bases). V gave up 4 bases and J gave up 1 base, with 17 bases separating them. Looked up from germline, CDR1 is SGHAT and CDR2 is FQNNGV. The CDR3 consists of 16 residues. In nucleotides, the CDR3 is TGTGCCAGCAGCTCCTTTAGGCGGGACGCATCCTACGAGCAGTACTTC. Translation gives CASSSFRRDASYEQYF. The full variable domain, its missing parts supplied by reference TRBV11-2 and TRBJ2-7, is EAGVAQSPRYKIIEKRQSVAFWCNPISGHATLYWYQQILGQGPKLLIQFQNNGVVDDSQLPKDRFSAERLKGVDSTLKIQPAKLEDSAVYLCASSSFRRDASYEQYFGPGTRLTVT.

The chain recombines TRBV21-1 with TRBJ1-1; TRBD1, as called in the table, went unchecked against the DNA. TRBV21-1 is a known pseudogene. CDR3 length equals 15 residues. The CDR3 reads CARTPGGPSNTEAFF. The CDR3 coding sequence is TGTGCCAGGACACCAGGGGGCCCGTCGAACACTGAAGCTTTCTTT.

The chain recombines TRBV27 with TRBJ2-1, with 7 bases matching TRBD2. The V and J ends lost 4 bases and 3 bases, in that order; junction bases with no gene match: 3. The CDR3 consists of 14 residues. Looked up from germline, CDR1 is MNHEY and CDR2 is SMNVEV (reference sequence). CDR3 loop: CASSSGGGYNEQFF. The CDR3 nucleotides read TGTGCCAGCAGTTCGGGAGGAGGCTACAATGAGCAGTTCTTC.

The V call is TRBV2, the J call TRBJ1-1; no firm D call. The CDR3 contains 14 residues. Looked up from germline, CDR1 is SNHLY and CDR2 is FYNNEI. With 1 base removed from V and 6 bases from J, the gap between germline ends came to 12 bases. CDR3: CASSEDAPLSEAFF. The CDR3 DNA is TGTGCCAGCAGTGAAGACGCCCCCCTATCTGAAGCTTTCTTT.

There are a few counts of this clone. The V and J genes are TRBV27 and TRBJ2-1, with D possibly matching TRBD1 (6 bases). The CDR3 consists of 14 residues. The germline gives CDR1 MNHEY, CDR2 SMNVEV (reference sequence). Trimming cost V 6 bases and J 1 base, with 10 bases left between them. The chain's CDR3 is CASSLGQSYNEQFF. CDR3 nucleotides: TGTGCCAGCAGCCTAGGACAGTCCTACAATGAGCAGTTCTTC.

The chain is built from TRBV28 and TRBJ1-4, with D unclear. This CDR3 is 15 amino acids long. Trimming took 7 bases from V and 0 from J, leaving 12 bases between them. Germline V CDR1 and CDR2: MDHEN, SYDVKM. CDR3 nucleotide sequence: TGTGCCAGCACCCCCCCCCAGGCAACTAATGAAAAACTGTTTTTT. The encoded protein is CASTPPQATNEKLFF.

This sequence joins TRBV19 and TRBJ2-5; 7 bases are a match to TRBD2. V lost 5 bases and J lost 7; bases outside the gene matches: 7. The CDR3 has 13 amino acids. Germline V CDR1 and CDR2: LNHDA, SQIVND (reference sequence). CDR3 in DNA: TGTGCCAGTAGTGCCGGGACTACAGGGACCCAGTACTTC. Amino acid sequence: CASSAGTTGTQYF.

The rearrangement joins TRBV6-5 to TRBJ2-1; 8 bases fit TRBD2. V lost 2 bases and J lost 10; bases outside the gene matches: 4. This CDR3 region has 13 residues. Germline-derived CDR1 and CDR2 are MNHEY and SVGAGI. The CDR3, as DNA: TGTGCCAGCAGTTACCCGGGGGGGACAGAGCAGTTCTTC. This encodes CASSYPGGTEQFF.

The chain links TRBV15 to TRBJ2-3; D is unclear. Germline V gene lookup returns CDR1 LNHNV and CDR2 YYDKDF (reference sequence). The CDR3 consists of 13 residues. Trimming took off 5 bases at V and 6 bases at J, with 12 bases between the two ends. The CDR3 reads CATSARSADTQYF. In nucleotides, the CDR3 is TGTGCCACCAGCGCCAGGTCCGCGGATACGCAGTATTTT.

The chain links TRBV18 to TRBJ1-5, with D possibly being TRBD1 (5 bases). With 3 bases removed from V and 5 bases from J, the gap between germline ends came to 11 bases. CDR1 and CDR2 (germline): KGHSH, LQKENI. The CDR3 has 14 residues. The CDR3 sequence: CASSPPGGDQPQHF. CDR3 DNA: TGTGCCAGCTCACCTCCGGGGGGGGATCAGCCCCAGCATTTT.

The chain is built from TRBV2 and TRBJ2-1; 7 bases fit TRBD2. The CDR3 has 14 amino acids. CDR1 and CDR2 from the germline V gene are SNHLY and FYNNEI. The junction had 5 bases not matched to a gene; V was cut back by 6 bases and J by 3 bases. CDR3 loop: CASRSRDYYNEQFF. The CDR3, as DNA: TGTGCCAGCAGGTCCCGGGACTACTACAATGAGCAGTTCTTC.

The chain combines TRBV18 with TRBJ2-1, with 10 bases that match TRBD1. The junction had 8 bases not matched to a gene; V was cut back by 1 base and J by 8 bases. The CDR3 consists of 16 residues. Germline CDR1 reads KGHSH; CDR2 reads LQKENI. The CDR3 reads CASSPQMTGGPDEQFF. CDR3 sequence (DNA): TGTGCCAGCTCACCACAGATGACAGGGGGCCCCGATGAGCAGTTCTTC.

The V call is TRBV6-1, the J call TRBJ1-3, with 8 bases matching TRBD1. There are 16 residues in the CDR3. Germline CDR1 is MNHNS and CDR2 is SASEGT. J was trimmed by 0 bases and V by 3 bases; bases with no gene match: 4. The chain's CDR3 is CASSDHRGASGNTIYF. The CDR3 nucleotides read TGTGCCAGCAGTGACCACAGGGGGGCCTCTGGAAACACCATATATTTT.

This clone was observed a single time. The chain is built from TRBV27 and TRBJ1-3; no firm D call. This CDR3 region has 13 residues. Trimming stripped 9 bases from V and 2 bases from J, with 11 bases between. Germline V lookup: CDR1 MNHEY, CDR2 SMNVEV (reference sequence). The CDR3 coding sequence is TGTGCCAGAAGGAGGATTACTGGAAACACCATATATTTT. Amino acid sequence: CARRRITGNTIYF.

The chain uses TRBV15 and TRBJ2-1; D remains ambiguous. The CDR3 is 14 amino acids. Looked up from germline, CDR1 is LNHNV and CDR2 is YYDKDF (reference sequence). V was trimmed by 0 bases and J by 10 bases, leaving 13 bases between them. CDR3 coding DNA: TGTGCCACCAGCAGAGAGAGATTCGCCGGGGAGCAGTTCTTC. It yields the protein CATSRERFAGEQFF.

The V call is TRBV12-3 or TRBV12-4, the J call TRBJ1-4; the match to TRBD1 covers 7 bases. The CDR3 covers 12 residues. Trimming at V came to 7 bases and at J to 5 bases, leaving 1 base not matched to a gene. DNA of the CDR3: TGTGCCAGCAACAGGGGAAATGAAAAACTGTTTTTT. It yields the protein CASNRGNEKLFF.

The chain has TRBV4-2 and TRBJ2-7; 12 bases align to TRBD1. CDR1 and CDR2 (germline): LGHNA, YNFKEQ. Trimming took 3 bases from V and 7 from J; bases not matched to a gene: 7. The CDR3 consists of 15 residues. CDR3 nucleotide sequence: TGTGCCAGCAGCCACGGGACAGGGGGCGCGGGGGAGCAGTACTTC. Protein sequence: CASSHGTGGAGEQYF.

The gene calls are TRBV7-2 and TRBJ1-5; D remains unclear. V dropped 1 base and J dropped 8 bases, with 9 bases sitting between them. The CDR3 is 13 amino acids. CDR1 is SGHTA, CDR2 FQGNSA, per germline. The CDR3 loop is CASSLGGYKPQHF. In DNA, the CDR3 is TGTGCCAGCAGCTTAGGAGGGTACAAGCCCCAGCATTTT.

This CDR3 reads CASSPIGAGELFF. The CDR3 bases are TGTGCCAGCTCACCAATAGGGGCCGGGGAGCTGTTTTTT. V is TRBV18 and J is TRBJ2-2; maybe TRBD1 (5 bases). The germline V and J ends were trimmed by 2 bases and 6 bases, with 7 bases remaining between them. The CDR3 is 13 residues long. From germline, CDR1 is KGHSH and CDR2 LQKENI.

CDR3 nucleotide sequence: TGTGCCAGCAGCTTAGCCGCAGACTCTGGAAACACCATATATTTT. Protein sequence: CASSLAADSGNTIYF. This rearrangement joins TRBV7-2 to TRBJ1-3; no firm D call. Germline CDR1 SGHTA, CDR2 FQGNSA. V lost 0 bases to trimming and J lost 0 bases, with 6 bases between them. CDR3 length: 15 residues. Combining the CDR3 with reference TRBV7-2 and TRBJ1-3 gives the whole variable domain GAGVSQSPSNKVTEKGKDVELRCDPISGHTALYWYRQSLGQGLEFLIYFQGNSAPDKSGLPSDRFSAERTGGSVSTLTIQRTQQEDSAVYLCASSLAADSGNTIYFGEGSWLTVV.

The chain links TRBV18 to TRBJ2-7; D might be TRBD1 (5 bases). The CDR3 is made up of 15 amino acids. Germline CDR1 is KGHSH and CDR2 is LQKENI. V lost 2 bases, J lost 3 bases, and 14 bases lay in between. The DNA for the CDR3 is TGTGCCAGCTCACCAGCTTCTCGGACAATCTACGAGCAGTACTTC. It is translated as CASSPASRTIYEQYF.

This chain uses TRBV6-2 or TRBV6-3 with TRBJ1-5, with 7 bases that match TRBD1. The germline gives CDR1 MNHEY, CDR2 SVGEGT. CDR3 length: 18 amino acids. Trimming at V came to 5 bases and at J to 4 bases, leaving 17 bases not matched to a gene. The CDR3 bases are TGTGCCAGCAGTACCGATCCCCGCTTACAGGGGCGGAATCAGCCCCAGCATTTT. It is translated as CASSTDPRLQGRNQPQHF.

J is TRBJ1-2 and V is TRBV6-5, with D maybe TRBD1 (5 bases). The CDR3 loop spans 15 amino acids. V lost 6 bases and J lost 4, with 18 bases in between. The germline V gene has CDR1 MNHEY and CDR2 SVGAGI. In DNA, the CDR3 is TGTGCCAGCAGCCGCGTTCGGGGGGATGGCTATGGCTACACCTTC. This translates into CASSRVRGDGYGYTF.

This chain connects TRBV28 to TRBJ1-2, with D maybe TRBD1 (6 bases). Trimming removed 2 bases at V and 6 bases at J, with 16 bases between. This CDR3 spans 15 amino acids. Germline CDR1 is MDHEN and CDR2 is SYDVKM. Written as DNA, the CDR3 is TGTGCCAGCAGTTTAGGGGGGCCAGGGAGGGATGGCTACACCTTC. Its translation is CASSLGGPGRDGYTF.